The clone carrying this T cell receptor (beta chain) was detected ten times or more. The target antigen is unknown. The sample belongs to a study of T cells after yellow fever vaccination. Study-wide context: Preparation used SMART-Seq v4 Ultra Low Input for the low-cell-number fractions.

5'RACE template switching added a universal primer site and UMIs to TCR cDNA. TCRdb re-analysed the 5' RACE reads in MiXCR, keeping a single row per CDR3 protein. The sample includes about 120,000 distinct CDR3 sequences, around 8.6% of them seen just once. Germline V CDR1 and CDR2: MNHNS, SASEGT. The CDR3 loop spans 16 amino acids. V was pared by 6 bases and J by 5 bases, with 22 bases between. Study-level points and caveats: Faster peaking, at day 5 versus 15, marked a secondary response that was weaker. Detected again after the booster were most primary-vaccination clones, at 95% to 96% CD4 and around 91% CD8.

The TCR originated in a man aged 30 to 45 who received the YFV17D yellow fever vaccine. This rearrangement joins TRBV6-1 to TRBJ1-1; maybe TRBD1 (5 bases). Sample: CD8+ T cells sorted from PBMCs, taken 45 days after the yellow fever booster vaccination. The CDR3 coding sequence is TGTGCCAGCAGCCTATACCAACCAGGGAGGAGAACTGAAGCTTTCTTT. Translation: CASSLYQPGRRTEAFF.